The rows below give T cell receptor beta chains drawn from one sample of a study of blood T cells in healthy people across ages. TCRdb re-called the 5' RACE reads through MiXCR, storing one row per CDR3 protein. The sample contains around 1.5 million distinct CDR3 sequences, roughly 60% of which appear only once. The sequenced sample consisted of blood. Receptors were obtained from a man younger than 35 in good health. The CDR3 runs from the conserved cysteine through the conserved F or W. A D gene is named only where the DNA matches it firmly. The size of a clone is reported for some rows only, either as once, few or many, or as a class for expanded clones.

V gene	D gene	clone size	J gene	CDR3 DNA	CDR3 protein
TRBV27	.	.	TRBJ1-4	TGTGCCAGCAGCTCTATAGGTGGCAGGGGATATGAGAAACTGTTTTTT	CASSSIGGRGYEKLFF
TRBV20-1	.	few	TRBJ2-1	TGCAGTGCTAGAGATCCCGCGGAGAGCTCCTACAATGAGCAGTTCTTC	CSARDPAESSYNEQFF
TRBV7-2	TRBD1	few	TRBJ2-1	TGTGCCAGCAGCTTACCGAGGGACAGGATGGACAATGAGCAGTTCTTC	CASSLPRDRMDNEQFF
TRBV5-1	.	.	TRBJ2-3	TGCGCCAGCAGGGCGGGCCAGAGCACAGATACGCAGTATTTT	CASRAGQSTDTQYF
TRBV5-1	.	.	TRBJ2-4	TGCGCCAGCAGCTTGATGGGCCGGAACATTCAGTACTTC	CASSLMGRNIQYF
TRBV29-1	.	.	TRBJ2-2	TGCAGCGTTGCGAACACCGGGGAGCTGTTTTTT	CSVANTGELFF
TRBV20-1	.	few	TRBJ2-1	TGCAGTGCTACCGGACACAATGAGCAGTTCTTC	CSATGHNEQFF
TRBV20-1	.	few	TRBJ2-5	TGCAGTGCTAGCCTAGAAGAGACCCAGTACTTC	CSASLEETQYF
TRBV5-6	TRBD1	once	TRBJ2-7	TGTGCCAGCAGCCATACAGGGGGCCACTACGAGCAGTACTTC	CASSHTGGHYEQYF
TRBV6-1	TRBD1	.	TRBJ2-3	TGTGCCAGCAGTGAGGGGACAGGGACATTAGATACGCAGTATTTT	CASSEGTGTLDTQYF
TRBV20-1	.	.	TRBJ2-7	TGCAGTGCTAGAGATCAACATCTGAGCTCCTACGAGCAGTACTTC	CSARDQHLSSYEQYF
TRBV11-2	TRBD1	.	TRBJ1-6	TGTGTCAGCAGCGTCCCGGGACAGGATAATTCACCCCTCCACTTT	CVSSVPGQDNSPLHF
TRBV12-3/TRBV12-4	TRBD1	.	TRBJ1-4	TGTGCCAGCAGTCGACCAAGACAGGGATCGGAAAAACTGTTTTTT	CASSRPRQGSEKLFF
TRBV4-2	.	once	TRBJ1-1	TGTGCCAGCAGCCAAGAATGGGGGGTGAACACTGAAGCTTTCTTT	CASSQEWGVNTEAFF
TRBV12-3/TRBV12-4	.	few	TRBJ2-7	TGTGCCAGCAGTCCCCTGGTCGGGGGCTCATCCTACGAGCAGTACTTC	CASSPLVGGSSYEQYF
TRBV4-2	TRBD2	once	TRBJ2-7	TGTGCCAGCAGCCAGGGAGGGTTTGACTCCTACGAGCAGTACTTC	CASSQGGFDSYEQYF
TRBV5-1	.	.	TRBJ2-7	TGCGCCAGCAGCTCGCCGCAAACAGGACTGTACGAGCAGTACTTC	CASSSPQTGLYEQYF
TRBV4-1	.	few	TRBJ2-7	TGCGCCAGCAGCCCCCGGGATCCCCTAAAGGAGCAGTACTTC	CASSPRDPLKEQYF
TRBV28	.	.	TRBJ1-4	TGTGCCAGCAGTAAAAGGGGGACATCTCCTTCGTTTTTT	CASSKRGTSPSFF
TRBV9	TRBD1	.	TRBJ2-1	TGTGCCAGCAGCCCGTACAGGGGCGATGAGCAGTTCTTC	CASSPYRGDEQFF
TRBV6-5	TRBD1	.	TRBJ2-3	TGTGCCAGCAGACGGTACAGGGGCCATTTCACAGATACGCAGTATTTT	CASRRYRGHFTDTQYF
TRBV27	.	many	TRBJ2-7	TGTGCCAGCAGTTGGGGGGCTACCTACGAGCAGTACTTC	CASSWGATYEQYF
TRBV20-1	TRBD2	.	TRBJ2-7	TGCAGTGCTAGAGATCGGGGGGGAATCTACGAGCAGTACTTC	CSARDRGGIYEQYF
TRBV15	.	.	TRBJ2-3	TGTGCCACCAGCAGAGATTGGACAGATACGCAGTATTTT	CATSRDWTDTQYF
TRBV7-2	.	.	TRBJ2-1	TGTGCCAGCAGCCCGAGTGTGGGTAGCTACAATGAGCAGTTCTTC	CASSPSVGSYNEQFF
TRBV5-1	.	.	TRBJ1-2	TGCGCCAGCAGCCCGCATCAGGGATTCTATGGCTACACCTTC	CASSPHQGFYGYTF
TRBV20-1	.	.	TRBJ2-5	TGCAGTGCTAGACTACAGCTTGGGGAGACCCAGTACTTC	CSARLQLGETQYF
TRBV7-2	.	.	TRBJ2-7	TGTGCCAGCAGCTTATACGGGGGCGTCGAGCAGTACTTC	CASSLYGGVEQYF
TRBV3-1	TRBD1	once	TRBJ1-6	TGTGCCAGCAGCCAAGGGGACAGGAGGTCACCCCTCCACTTT	CASSQGDRRSPLHF
TRBV29-1	TRBD1	few	TRBJ1-2	TGCAGCGGAACAGGGGACTATGGCTACACCTTC	CSGTGDYGYTF
TRBV6-2/TRBV6-3	.	once	TRBJ2-6	TGTGCCAGCAGTTACGATTCAGTAATCCCTGGGGCCAACGTCCTGACTTTC	CASSYDSVIPGANVLTF
TRBV12-3/TRBV12-4	TRBD1	many	TRBJ1-2	TGTGCCAGCAGTTCGGGACAGGGGAACTATGGCTACACCTTC	CASSSGQGNYGYTF
TRBV20-1	.	.	TRBJ1-6	TGCAGTGCTAGAGGGACAGCCAGCTCCTATAATTCACCCCTCCACTTT	CSARGTASSYNSPLHF
TRBV4-1	.	few	TRBJ2-1	TGCGCCAGCAGCCACGGGACTCTTCGAAGTAACCATGAGCAGTTCTTC	CASSHGTLRSNHEQFF
TRBV5-1	TRBD1	few	TRBJ2-4	TGCGCCAGCAGCGACAGGGGAGGTTCCAAAAACATTCAGTACTTC	CASSDRGGSKNIQYF
TRBV4-1	TRBD1	few	TRBJ2-7	TGCGCCAGCAGCCAAAGCTCGAACAGGGGAGACTACGAGCAGTACTTC	CASSQSSNRGDYEQYF
TRBV5-1	TRBD1	.	TRBJ1-1	TGCGCCAGCAGCCCGGGAGACAGGGGGAATGAAGCTTTCTTT	CASSPGDRGNEAFF
TRBV4-2	.	few	TRBJ2-6	TGTGCCAGCAGCCAAGGGGCAGGTTTTGGGGCCAACGTCCTGACTTTC	CASSQGAGFGANVLTF
TRBV20-1	.	.	TRBJ2-5	TGCAGTGCTAGAGCCCCCGAGAGAGCCTCCTACAATGAGCAGTACTTC	CSARAPERASYNEQYF
TRBV28	.	.	TRBJ2-3	TGTGCCAGCAGCCTAACCTACCTGTCGGGACATATCACAGATACGCAGTATTTT	CASSLTYLSGHITDTQYF
TRBV20-1	TRBD2	few	TRBJ2-1	TGCAGTGCTGGAGAGCGGGAGAAAAACAATGAGCAGTTCTTC	CSAGEREKNNEQFF
TRBV15	.	.	TRBJ2-1	TGTGCCACCAGCAGAGTACGGGACCACAATGAGCAGTTCTTC	CATSRVRDHNEQFF
TRBV13	TRBD1	.	TRBJ2-1	TGTGCCAGCAGCCCCAGCGACAGGGCCAACCGAAATGAGCAGTTCTTC	CASSPSDRANRNEQFF
TRBV29-1	.	.	TRBJ2-7	TGCAGCGCTAGCGCCGGGATAACCTACGAGCAGTACTTC	CSASAGITYEQYF
TRBV3-1	.	.	TRBJ2-3	TGTGCCAGCAGCCACGGGGGGCGGTCCGTCAGCACAGATACGCAGTATTTT	CASSHGGRSVSTDTQYF